The 31 T cell receptor beta chains below come from one sample, sequenced in a study of Ad26.COV2.S vaccination and SARS-CoV-2 variants. Indicated treatment: around 19 received Ad26.COV2.S at low or high dose, single or two shots; several received placebo; per-sample allocation not given. Repertoires come from day 63 after the first vaccine or placebo injection. The table came from immunoSEQ multiplex PCR; TCRdb's copy has only in-frame clones and leaves some out. The table has 200,000 to 300,000 clones, approximately 90% seen once. The sequences come from peripheral blood, collected in a trial of Ad26.COV2.S vaccine versus placebo. These receptors originate from a person between 18 and 65 years old who received the Ad26.COV2.S COVID-19 vaccine or a placebo.

The chain joins TRBV7-3 to TRBJ2-6; TRBD1 agrees at 8 bases. Germline loops: CDR1 SGHTA, CDR2 FQGTGA. The V and J ends lost 3 bases and 12 bases, in that order; junction bases with no gene match: 7. This CDR3 contains 14 residues. The CDR3 sequence is CASSLGQATGVLTF. The CDR3 DNA follows: TGTGCCAGCAGCTTGGGACAGGCCACCGGCGTCCTGACTTTC.

The V call is TRBV18, the J call TRBJ2-5; D tentatively fits TRBD1 or TRBD2 (5 bases each). This CDR3 has 13 amino acids. V lost 4 bases and J 5 bases, leaving 11 bases between the germline ends. Germline V CDR1 and CDR2: KGHSH, LQKENI. Here the CDR3 reads CASSRDLRETQYF. CDR3 nucleotide sequence: TGTGCCAGCTCACGGGACCTCCGGGAGACCCAGTACTTC.

This clone came up once. The rearrangement uses TRBV28 and TRBJ2-1; D gene ambiguous. Trimming left V 3 bases short and J 5 bases short, with 5 bases between. The length of the CDR3 is 12 residues. Germline CDR1 reads MDHEN; CDR2 reads SYDVKM. The CDR3 is CASSFEDNEQFF. The CDR3 DNA follows: TGTGCCAGCAGTTTTGAGGACAATGAGCAGTTCTTC.

The rearrangement uses TRBV19 and TRBJ2-3, with 12 positions matching TRBD2. Germline values: CDR1 LNHDA, CDR2 SQIVND (reference sequence). V gave up 4 bases and J gave up 6 bases; unmatched junction bases: 11. The CDR3 length is 17 residues. The CDR3 protein is CASSKPGLAGPWDTQYF. CDR3 coding DNA: TGTGCCAGTAGTAAACCGGGACTAGCGGGCCCCTGGGATACGCAGTATTTT.

The chain combines TRBV14 with TRBJ2-5; D uncertain. V dropped 1 base and J dropped 7 bases, with 4 bases sitting between them. The CDR3 has 11 residues. Germline V CDR1 and CDR2: SGHDN, FVKESK. The CDR3 loop is CASSQARTQYF. The CDR3 DNA follows: TGTGCCAGCAGCCAAGCCAGGACCCAGTACTTC.

The V and J genes are TRBV10-3 and TRBJ2-1; D might be TRBD2 (5 bases). CDR3 length: 14 amino acids. Trimming cost V 3 bases and J 3 bases, with 9 bases left between them. Germline V gives CDR1 ENHRY, CDR2 SYGVKD. In DNA, the CDR3 is TGTGCCATCAGTGAAGGAGGAGTCTACAATGAGCAGTTCTTC. Amino acid sequence: CAISEGGVYNEQFF.

The CDR3 is CASSLLLGQGAYEQYF. In nucleotides, the CDR3 is TGTGCCAGCAGTTTATTGTTGGGACAGGGTGCCTACGAGCAGTACTTC. V usage is TRBV28 and J usage is TRBJ2-7; TRBD1 matches 9 bases. The CDR3 length is 16 residues. Germline lookup yields CDR1 MDHEN and CDR2 SYDVKM. The junction had 6 bases not matched to a gene; V was cut back by 1 base and J by 2 bases.

Concerning this clone itself: Other DNA sequences in this sample translate to the same CDR3. This chain connects TRBV20-1 to TRBJ1-2; maybe TRBD1 (5 bases). V was clipped by 2 bases and J by 7 bases, with 8 bases between them. The CDR3 is made up of 11 amino acids. The germline V gene encodes CDR1 DFQATT and CDR2 SNEGSKA (reference sequence). The CDR3 nucleotides read TGCAGTGCTAGAACAGGTGGTGGCTACACCTTC. Translated, it gives CSARTGGGYTF.

The J gene is TRBJ1-2, the V gene TRBV7-9, with a tentative D call TRBD1 (5 bases). CDR1 and CDR2 (germline): SEHNR, FQNEAQ (reference sequence). This CDR3 is built from 14 residues. V was trimmed by 1 base and J by 2 bases, leaving 8 bases between them. CDR3 sequence: CASSLVPGNYGYTF. CDR3 bases: TGTGCCAGCAGCTTAGTCCCAGGGAACTATGGCTACACCTTC.

The chain combines TRBV7-9 with TRBJ1-4; D uncertain. This CDR3 has 14 amino acids. Per the germline V gene, CDR1 is SEHNR and CDR2 is FQNEAQ (reference sequence). The V end was cut by 1 base, the J end by 5 bases, with 8 bases between. CDR3 sequence: CASSLEKENEKLFF. The CDR3 coding sequence is TGTGCCAGCAGCTTAGAAAAGGAAAATGAAAAACTGTTTTTT. Using reference TRBV7-9 and TRBJ1-4 for the parts outside the CDR3, the full variable domain is DTGVSQNPRHKITKRGQNVTFRCDPISEHNRLYWYRQTLGQGPEFLTYFQNEAQLEKSRLLSDRFSAERPKGSFSTLEIQRTEQGDSAMYLCASSLEKENEKLFFGSGTQLSVL.

V gene TRBV7-3 combines with J gene TRBJ2-1; perhaps D is TRBD1 or TRBD2 (5 bases each). V lost 4 bases and J lost 9, with 19 bases in between. The V gene's germline CDR1 is SGHTA and CDR2 FQGTGA. The CDR3 runs 15 residues. This CDR3 reads CASSYQGLGDAEQFF. The CDR3 region has the DNA TGTGCCAGCAGCTACCAGGGTCTCGGGGATGCTGAGCAGTTCTTC. Full variable domain (missing parts from reference TRBV7-3 and TRBJ2-1): GAGVSQTPSNKVTEKGKYVELRCDPISGHTALYWYRQSLGQGPEFLIYFQGTGAADDSGLPNDRFFAVRPEGSVSTLKIQRTERGDSAVYLCASSYQGLGDAEQFFGPGTRLTVL.

The V gene is TRBV11-2, the J gene TRBJ2-7, with 11 positions matching TRBD2. The CDR3 is 17 amino acids. The J segment lost 3 bases and the V segment lost 5 bases, leaving 12 bases of the junction unmatched. Germline assignment: CDR1 SGHAT and CDR2 FQNNGV. This chain's CDR3 is CASSIPNRLAGSYEQYF. CDR3 in DNA: TGTGCCAGCAGCATACCAAACCGACTAGCGGGGAGCTACGAGCAGTACTTC.

This clone has only one observation. The chain is built from TRBV13 and TRBJ2-7; D perhaps matches TRBD2 (6 bases). The V gene's germline CDR1 is PRHDT and CDR2 FYEKMQ (reference sequence). The CDR3 loop spans 14 amino acids. V lost 5 bases and J lost 9, with 20 bases in between. CDR3 bases: TGTGCCAGCAGCCCCTGGCCTGCTAGCGATCGGCAGTACTTC. Translated: CASSPWPASDRQYF.

This chain joins TRBV6-5 and TRBJ2-7, with no clear D. V lost 8 bases to trimming and J lost 2 bases, with 13 bases between them. Germline V lookup: CDR1 MNHEY, CDR2 SVGAGI. The CDR3 is 13 amino acids. This CDR3 reads CASQISYTYEQYF. The CDR3 DNA reads as TGTGCCAGCCAGATTTCGTACACCTACGAGCAGTACTTC.

The chain couples TRBV5-1 to TRBJ2-1; 10 bases are a match to TRBD1. This CDR3 has 23 amino acids. CDR1 SGHRS and CDR2 YFSETQ come from the germline V gene. V trimming: 5 bases; J trimming: 0 bases; junction bases outside the gene matches: 26. CDR3 DNA: TGCGCCAGCAGATCCACCGGGACAGGGGCGATCCATAGCGGGTTGAGCTCCTACAATGAGCAGTTCTTC. Its translation is CASRSTGTGAIHSGLSSYNEQFF.

J is TRBJ2-2 and V is TRBV5-5; 12 bases agree with TRBD2. The trim removed 4 bases at V and 5 bases at J, leaving 6 bases unmatched. The CDR3 contains 16 residues. Germline-derived CDR1 and CDR2 are SGHKS and YYEKEE (reference sequence). CDR3 residues: CASSVRTSGVTGELFF. CDR3 nucleotide sequence: TGTGCCAGCAGCGTAAGGACTAGCGGGGTTACCGGGGAGCTGTTTTTT.

The V and J genes are TRBV7-2 and TRBJ2-7; D uncertain. V lost 5 bases to trimming and J lost 11 bases, with 13 bases between them. The CDR3 is 11 amino acids. The V gene's germline CDR1 is SGHTA and CDR2 FQGNSA. The CDR3 sequence is CASSQLGSKYF. The DNA for the CDR3 is TGTGCCAGCAGCCAGTTGGGGTCGAAGTACTTC.

The J gene is TRBJ1-6, the V gene TRBV21-1; the table's D call, TRBD1, has no DNA check behind it. TRBV21-1 counts as a pseudogene. The CDR3 runs to 16 residues. The CDR3 bases are TGTGCCAGCAGCAAAGAATTGTACAGGGGGGATTCACCCCTCCACTTT. Its protein product is CASSKELYRGDSPLHF.

This clone was recorded only once. V usage is TRBV7-6 and J usage is TRBJ1-2; the D gene is possibly TRBD1 (6 bases). This CDR3 contains 15 residues. Germline CDR1 SGHVS, CDR2 FNYEAQ. The V gene lost 5 bases and the J gene lost 2 bases, with 15 bases spanning the gap. The CDR3, as DNA: TGTGCCAGCAGCCCTACATTGGGACAAAACTATGGCTACACCTTC. Translated, it gives CASSPTLGQNYGYTF.

The gene calls are TRBV7-9 and TRBJ2-2, with D unclear. The germline CDR1 and CDR2 sequences are SEHNR and FQNEAQ (reference sequence). CDR3 size: 13 residues. V lost 1 base, J lost 6 bases, and 6 bases lay in between. The CDR3 bases are TGTGCCAGCAGCTTAGGGGTCGCCGGGGAGCTGTTTTTT. This gives the protein CASSLGVAGELFF.

The CDR3 protein is CASRSGPLSEQYF. The CDR3 bases are TGTGCCAGCAGATCCGGGCCGTTGAGCGAGCAGTACTTC. This rearrangement joins TRBV12-3 or TRBV12-4 to TRBJ2-7; D is ambiguous. Trimming removed 6 bases from V and 6 bases from J, with 15 bases in between. There are 13 residues in the CDR3.

J is TRBJ2-2 and V is TRBV9; 8 bases map to TRBD1. This CDR3 comprises 15 residues. After removal of 6 bases from V and 3 bases from J, the junction contained 7 bases not matched to a gene. The germline gives CDR1 SGDLS, CDR2 YYNGEE. CDR3 nucleotides: TGTGCCAGCAAACAATCGACAGGGGACACCGGGGAGCTGTTTTTT. Its translation is CASKQSTGDTGELFF.

The chain employs TRBV3-1 (or the pseudogene TRBV3-2) and TRBJ2-3; 11 positions agree with TRBD2. The J segment lost 9 bases and the V segment lost 0 bases, leaving 5 bases of the junction unmatched. The CDR3 totals 15 residues. CDR1 is LGHDT and CDR2 is YNNKEL in the germline V gene (reference sequence). The CDR3 loop reads CASSQEATSGATQYF. The CDR3 DNA reads as TGTGCCAGCAGCCAAGAGGCGACTAGCGGGGCCACGCAGTATTTT.

The chain combines TRBV10-2 with TRBJ2-5, with 9 bases aligning to TRBD2. With 6 bases clipped from V and 1 base from J, the junction kept 9 bases outside the gene matches. The germline CDR1 and CDR2 sequences are WSHSY and SAAADI. This CDR3 region has 16 residues. In DNA, the CDR3 is TGCGCCAGCAGCCCCGCTAGCGGGGTCTTCCAAGAGACCCAGTACTTC. It codes for CASSPASGVFQETQYF.

The CDR3 is CASSPTGLGSRGSTDTQYF. The DNA of the CDR3 is TGTGCCAGCAGCCCGACGGGGTTGGGGTCTCGGGGGAGCACAGATACGCAGTATTTT. This rearrangement joins TRBV28 to TRBJ2-3, with a tentative D call TRBD2 (6 bases). CDR3 length: 19 residues. Trimming left V 6 bases short and J 0 bases short, with 25 bases between. CDR1 is MDHEN, CDR2 SYDVKM, per germline. Together with reference TRBV28 and TRBJ2-3, the CDR3 gives the full variable domain: DVKVTQSSRYLVKRTGEKVFLECVQDMDHENMFWYRQDPGLGLRLIYFSYDVKMKEKGDIPEGYSVSREKKERFSLILESASTNQTSMYLCASSPTGLGSRGSTDTQYFGPGTRLTVL.

This rearrangement joins TRBV19 to TRBJ1-2, with D hard to call. Germline V gene sequence: CDR1 LNHDA, CDR2 SQIVND (reference sequence). The CDR3 is 16 amino acids. V was trimmed by 0 bases and J by 0 bases, leaving 11 bases between them. CDR3 in amino acids: CASSIDPSSSNYGYTF. The CDR3 DNA follows: TGTGCCAGTAGTATAGATCCGAGCAGTTCTAACTATGGCTACACCTTC.

This clone is a singleton in its sample. This sequence joins TRBV1 and TRBJ2-7. TRBV1 is a documented pseudogene. CDR3 size: 16 residues. The CDR3 region has the DNA TGCACCAGCAGCCCTCGACTGGACGGTAGCTCCTACGAGCAGTACTTC. Protein product: CTSSPRLDGSSYEQYF.

This rearrangement joins TRBV10-3 to TRBJ2-7, with 9 bases lining up with TRBD1. The CDR3 spans 16 residues. Germline lookup yields CDR1 ENHRY and CDR2 SYGVKD. J gave up 4 bases and V 3 bases, and 10 bases lay outside the gene matches. The CDR3 loop is CAISDPGDRALYEQYF. In DNA form, the CDR3 reads TGTGCCATCAGTGACCCGGGGGACAGGGCATTGTACGAGCAGTACTTC.

This sequence joins TRBV25-1 and TRBJ2-1; D call uncertain. Germline CDR1 MGHDK, CDR2 SYGVNS. The CDR3 extends over 14 amino acids. V lost 8 bases and J 4 bases, leaving 15 bases between the germline ends. CDR3 in amino acids: CASQPGLHYNEQFF. The CDR3 DNA sequence: TGTGCCAGCCAGCCGGGCCTCCATTACAATGAGCAGTTCTTC.

The CDR3 region has the DNA TGTGCCAGTAGAGTAGGACAGGCGGATAATTCACCCCTCCACTTT. It is translated as CASRVGQADNSPLHF. The chain is built from TRBV19 and TRBJ1-6; TRBD1 agrees at 7 bases. This CDR3 has 15 amino acids. Per germline, CDR1 LNHDA and CDR2 SQIVND (reference sequence). V lost 6 bases to trimming and J lost 5 bases; unmatched junction nucleotides: 7.

V gene TRBV24-1 combines with J gene TRBJ2-2; D may be TRBD1 (6 bases). In germline, CDR1 is KGHDR, CDR2 SFDVKD. The CDR3 has 16 amino acids. The ends were cut back, 3 bases at V and 1 base at J, with 11 bases in the middle. The CDR3 nucleotides are TGTGCCACCAGTGATCGTAAGGGGGTGAACACCGGGGAGCTGTTTTTT. This encodes CATSDRKGVNTGELFF.